This TCR beta chain stems from a study of early T cells in non-severe SARS-CoV-2 infection. In the study overall: Sequenced material consisted of bulk RNA (from unsorted whole blood), and chains were unpaired.

The library protocol tagged individual cDNA molecules with unique molecular identifiers. TCRdb re-derived calls from the 5' RACE reads in MiXCR, one entry per CDR3 protein. Of tens of thousands of distinct CDR3 sequences listed, about 12% are singletons. The CDR3 sequence is 13 residues long. The V end was cut by 8 bases, the J end by 4 bases, with 11 bases between. About this clonotype itself: The antigen is undetermined.

Study-wide points: Matches to VDJdb favored anti-spike CD8 responses and missed private and CD4 specificities.

The chain employs TRBV23-1 and TRBJ2-2; the D gene could be TRBD1 or TRBD2 (5 bases each). TRBV23-1 is assigned to the ORF class and has an uncertain function. The specimen was whole blood. This clonotype originated in an adult who was a healthcare worker with PCR-confirmed SARS-CoV-2 infection or an uninfected control (not recorded which). The DNA of the CDR3 is TGCGCCAGCGGGACCGTTAGCACCGGGGAGCTGTTTTTT. Translation: CASGTVSTGELFF.